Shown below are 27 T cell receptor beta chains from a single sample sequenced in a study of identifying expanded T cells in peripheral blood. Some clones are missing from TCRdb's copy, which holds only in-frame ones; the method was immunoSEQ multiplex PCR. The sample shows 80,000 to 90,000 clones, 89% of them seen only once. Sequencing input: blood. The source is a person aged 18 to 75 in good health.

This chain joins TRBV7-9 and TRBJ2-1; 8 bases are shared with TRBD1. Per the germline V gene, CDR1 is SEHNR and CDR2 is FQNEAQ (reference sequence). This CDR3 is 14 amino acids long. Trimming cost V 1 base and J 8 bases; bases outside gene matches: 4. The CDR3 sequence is CASSLVTGVDEQFF. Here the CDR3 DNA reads TGTGCCAGCAGCTTAGTGACAGGGGTTGATGAGCAGTTCTTC. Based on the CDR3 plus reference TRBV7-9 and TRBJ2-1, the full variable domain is DTGVSQNPRHKITKRGQNVTFRCDPISEHNRLYWYRQTLGQGPEFLTYFQNEAQLEKSRLLSDRFSAERPKGSFSTLEIQRTEQGDSAMYLCASSLVTGVDEQFFGPGTRLTVL.

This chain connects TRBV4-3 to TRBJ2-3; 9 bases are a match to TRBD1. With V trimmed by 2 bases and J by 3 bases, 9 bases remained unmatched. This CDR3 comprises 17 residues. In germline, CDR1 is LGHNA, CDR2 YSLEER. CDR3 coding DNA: TGCGCCAGCAGCCAACGCCTCGGGACAGGGAGTACAGATACGCAGTATTTT. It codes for CASSQRLGTGSTDTQYF.

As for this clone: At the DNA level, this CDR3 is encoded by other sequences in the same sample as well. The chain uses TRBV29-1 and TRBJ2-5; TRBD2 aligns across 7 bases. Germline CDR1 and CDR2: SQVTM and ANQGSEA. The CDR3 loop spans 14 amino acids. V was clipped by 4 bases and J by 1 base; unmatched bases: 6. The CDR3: CSVVPSGPQETQYF. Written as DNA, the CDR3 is TGCAGCGTTGTCCCTAGCGGCCCCCAAGAGACCCAGTACTTC.

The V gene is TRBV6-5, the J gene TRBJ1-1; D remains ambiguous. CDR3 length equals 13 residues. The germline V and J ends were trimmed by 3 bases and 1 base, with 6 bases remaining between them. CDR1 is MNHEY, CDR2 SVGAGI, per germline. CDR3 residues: CASSYRGNTEAFF. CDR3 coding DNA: TGTGCCAGCAGTTATCGGGGGAACACTGAAGCTTTCTTT.

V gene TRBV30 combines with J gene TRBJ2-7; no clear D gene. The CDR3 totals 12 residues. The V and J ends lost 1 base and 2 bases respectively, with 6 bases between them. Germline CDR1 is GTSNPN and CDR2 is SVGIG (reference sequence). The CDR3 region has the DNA TGTGCCTGGAGTGACAGAACCTACGAGCAGTACTTC. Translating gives CAWSDRTYEQYF.

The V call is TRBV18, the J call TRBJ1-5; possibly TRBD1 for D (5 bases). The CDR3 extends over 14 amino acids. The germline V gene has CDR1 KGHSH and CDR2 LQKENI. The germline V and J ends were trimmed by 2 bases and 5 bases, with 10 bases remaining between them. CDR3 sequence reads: CASSPGASYQPQHF. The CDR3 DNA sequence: TGTGCCAGCTCACCAGGGGCGTCGTATCAGCCCCAGCATTTT.

The CDR3 region is CASSRSQGGEQYF. DNA of the CDR3: TGTGCCAGCAGTCGTTCGCAGGGGGGGGAGCAGTACTTC. The rearrangement joins TRBV7-9 to TRBJ2-7; TRBD1 or TRBD2 may be the D gene (7 bases each). The CDR3 sequence is 13 residues long. Germline CDR1 is SEHNR and CDR2 is FQNEAQ (reference sequence). V lost 6 bases to trimming and J lost 7 bases, with 16 bases between them.

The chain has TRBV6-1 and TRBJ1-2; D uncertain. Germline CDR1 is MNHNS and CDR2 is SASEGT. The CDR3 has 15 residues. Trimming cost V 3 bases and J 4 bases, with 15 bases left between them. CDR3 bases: TGTGCCAGCAGTGATCGATCAGGAGGGTTCTATGGCTACACCTTC. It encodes CASSDRSGGFYGYTF.

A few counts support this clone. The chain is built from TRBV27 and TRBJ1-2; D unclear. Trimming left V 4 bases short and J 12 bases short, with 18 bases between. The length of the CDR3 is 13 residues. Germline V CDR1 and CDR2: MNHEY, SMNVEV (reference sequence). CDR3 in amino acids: CASSSSGSSTHTF. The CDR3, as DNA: TGTGCCAGCAGTTCCTCCGGGTCCTCAACTCACACCTTC.

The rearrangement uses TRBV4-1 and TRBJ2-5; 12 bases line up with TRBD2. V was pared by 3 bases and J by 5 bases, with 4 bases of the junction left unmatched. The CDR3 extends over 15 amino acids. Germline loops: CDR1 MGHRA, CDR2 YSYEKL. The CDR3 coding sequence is TGCGCCAGCAGCCATCGCACTAGCGGGGGGGAGACCCAGTACTTC. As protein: CASSHRTSGGETQYF.

The CDR3 nucleotides are TGTGCCAGCAGTGAGCAGGAAACCAACACTGAAGCTTTCTTT. It specifies CASSEQETNTEAFF. The chain couples TRBV2 to TRBJ1-1; D unresolved. The CDR3 loop spans 14 amino acids. In germline, CDR1 is SNHLY, CDR2 FYNNEI. With 3 bases removed from V and 2 bases from J, the gap between germline ends came to 10 bases.

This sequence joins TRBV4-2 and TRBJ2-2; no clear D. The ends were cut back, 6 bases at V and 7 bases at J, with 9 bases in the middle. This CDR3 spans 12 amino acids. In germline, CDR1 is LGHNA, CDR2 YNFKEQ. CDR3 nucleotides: TGTGCCAGCAGTCCCCGAAGCGGGGAGCTGTTTTTT. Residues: CASSPRSGELFF.

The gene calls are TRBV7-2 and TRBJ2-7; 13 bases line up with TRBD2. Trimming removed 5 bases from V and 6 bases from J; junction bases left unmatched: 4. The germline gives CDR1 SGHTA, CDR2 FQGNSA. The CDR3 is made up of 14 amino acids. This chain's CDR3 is CASSPGLAGIEQYF. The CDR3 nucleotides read TGTGCCAGCAGCCCGGGACTAGCGGGGATCGAGCAGTACTTC.

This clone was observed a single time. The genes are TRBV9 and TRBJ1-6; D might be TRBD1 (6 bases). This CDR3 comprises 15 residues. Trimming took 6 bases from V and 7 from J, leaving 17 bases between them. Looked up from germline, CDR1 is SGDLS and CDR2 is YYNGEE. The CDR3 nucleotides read TGTGCCAGCAACCCCTCTGGGACAATAAATTCACCCCTCCACTTT. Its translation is CASNPSGTINSPLHF.

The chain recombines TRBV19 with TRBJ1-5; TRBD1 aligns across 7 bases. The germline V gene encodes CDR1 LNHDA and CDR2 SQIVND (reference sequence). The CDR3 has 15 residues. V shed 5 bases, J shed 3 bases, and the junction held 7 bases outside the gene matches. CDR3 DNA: TGTGCCAGTAGTCCGTACAGGGGACCCAATCAGCCCCAGCATTTT. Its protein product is CASSPYRGPNQPQHF.

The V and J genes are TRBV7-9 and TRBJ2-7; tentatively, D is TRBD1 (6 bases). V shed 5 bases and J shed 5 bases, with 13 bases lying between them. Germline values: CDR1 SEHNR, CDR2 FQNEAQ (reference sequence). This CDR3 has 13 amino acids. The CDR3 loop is CASSIGTQDEQYF. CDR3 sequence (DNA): TGTGCCAGCAGCATCGGGACACAAGACGAGCAGTACTTC.

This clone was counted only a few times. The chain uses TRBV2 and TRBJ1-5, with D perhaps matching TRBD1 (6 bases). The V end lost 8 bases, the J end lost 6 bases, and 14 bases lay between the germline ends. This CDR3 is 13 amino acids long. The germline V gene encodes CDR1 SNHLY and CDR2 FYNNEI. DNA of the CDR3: TGTGCCAGCTCACAGGGTGTGACTCAGCCCCAGCATTTT. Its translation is CASSQGVTQPQHF.

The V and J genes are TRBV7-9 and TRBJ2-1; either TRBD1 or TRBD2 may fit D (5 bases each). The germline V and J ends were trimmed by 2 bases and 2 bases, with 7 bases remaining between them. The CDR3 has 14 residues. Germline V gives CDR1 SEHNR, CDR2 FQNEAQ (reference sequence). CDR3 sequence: CASSLWGTYNEQFF. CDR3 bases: TGTGCCAGCAGCTTATGGGGGACCTACAATGAGCAGTTCTTC.

The CDR3 DNA reads TGTGCCAGCAGCGTAGGGTGGGGGGCCTCCTACGAGCAGTACTTC. Protein sequence: CASSVGWGASYEQYF. The chain carries TRBV9 and TRBJ2-7; the D call may be TRBD1 or TRBD2 (6 bases each). Trimming shortened V by 0 bases and J by 0 bases, and 10 bases separated the two germline ends. Germline loops: CDR1 SGDLS, CDR2 YYNGEE. The CDR3 extends over 15 amino acids. Using reference TRBV9 and TRBJ2-7 for the parts outside the CDR3, the full variable domain is DSGVTQTPKHLITATGQRVTLRCSPRSGDLSVYWYQQSLDQGLQFLIQYYNGEERAKGNILERFSAQQFPDLHSELNLSSLELGDSALYFCASSVGWGASYEQYFGPGTRLTVT.

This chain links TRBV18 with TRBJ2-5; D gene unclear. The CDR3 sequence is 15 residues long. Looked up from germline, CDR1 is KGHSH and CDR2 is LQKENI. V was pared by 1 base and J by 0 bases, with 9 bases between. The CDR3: CASSPLRTDQETQYF. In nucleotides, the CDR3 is TGTGCCAGCTCACCACTCAGGACCGACCAAGAGACCCAGTACTTC.

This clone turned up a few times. The CDR3 region has the DNA TGCGCCAGCAGTGATAGCGGGCAGGGATACGAGCAGTACTTC. Residues: CASSDSGQGYEQYF. The rearrangement uses TRBV10-2 and TRBJ2-7; 7 positions match TRBD2. There are 14 residues in the CDR3. V dropped 3 bases and J dropped 4; count of bases not matched to a gene: 6. Germline CDR1 and CDR2: WSHSY and SAAADI.

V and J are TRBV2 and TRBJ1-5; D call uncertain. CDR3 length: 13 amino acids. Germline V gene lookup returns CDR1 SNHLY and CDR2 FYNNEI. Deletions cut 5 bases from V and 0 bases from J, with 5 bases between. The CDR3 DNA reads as TGTGCCAGCAGTTCAAATAGCAATCAGCCCCAGCATTTT. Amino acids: CASSSNSNQPQHF.

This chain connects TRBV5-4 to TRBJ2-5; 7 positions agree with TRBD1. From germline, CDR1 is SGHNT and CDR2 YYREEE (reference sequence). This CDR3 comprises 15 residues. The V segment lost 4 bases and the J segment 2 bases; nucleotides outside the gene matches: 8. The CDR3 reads CASSPPSGQQETQYF. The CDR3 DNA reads TGTGCCAGCAGCCCCCCATCGGGACAGCAAGAGACCCAGTACTTC.

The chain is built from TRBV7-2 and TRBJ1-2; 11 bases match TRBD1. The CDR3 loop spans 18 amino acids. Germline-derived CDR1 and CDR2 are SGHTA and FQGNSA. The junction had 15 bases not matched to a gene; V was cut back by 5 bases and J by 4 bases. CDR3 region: CASSLGRTGGPPRYGYTF. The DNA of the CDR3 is TGTGCCAGCAGCCTTGGGAGGACAGGGGGCCCTCCCCGCTATGGCTACACCTTC.

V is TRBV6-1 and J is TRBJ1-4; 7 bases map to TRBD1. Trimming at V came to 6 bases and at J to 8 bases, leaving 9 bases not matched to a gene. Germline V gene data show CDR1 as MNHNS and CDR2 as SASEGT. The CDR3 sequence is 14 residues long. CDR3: CASSLDRENEKLFF. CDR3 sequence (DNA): TGTGCCAGCAGCTTAGACAGGGAGAACGAAAAACTGTTTTTT.

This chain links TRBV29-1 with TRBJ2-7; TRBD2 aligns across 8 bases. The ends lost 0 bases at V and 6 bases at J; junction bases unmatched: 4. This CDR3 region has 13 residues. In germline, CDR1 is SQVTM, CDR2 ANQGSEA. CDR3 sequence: CSVEEVLAAEQYF. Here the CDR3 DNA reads TGCAGCGTTGAAGAGGTACTAGCGGCCGAGCAGTACTTC.

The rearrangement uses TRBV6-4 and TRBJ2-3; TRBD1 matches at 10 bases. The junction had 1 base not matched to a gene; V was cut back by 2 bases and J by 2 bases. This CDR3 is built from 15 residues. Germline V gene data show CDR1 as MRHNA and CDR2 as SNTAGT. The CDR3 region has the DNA TGTGCCAGCAGTGACGGGACAGGGGACACAGATACGCAGTATTTT. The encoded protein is CASSDGTGDTDTQYF.